The sequence of this T cell receptor beta chain was determined in a study of STAT5B mutations in CD4+ large granular lymphocyte leukemia. At the level of the study: Among healthy donors, a particular HLA allele went with more CDR3 'QG' motifs.

Sequencing was performed with immunoSEQ multiplex PCR; in TCRdb, only in-frame clones are kept and a portion is missing. This sample has over 35,000 clones; about 82% occur once, and the top ten carry roughly 1.2%. Comments on this clone: The antigen is undetermined.

General observations from the study: CD4-sorted patient repertoires seemed more clonal than healthy CD4+ repertoires. No patients shared main leukemic clonotypes, though roughly 23% appeared at low frequency elsewhere. Higher CD4+ than CD8+ T-LGLL clonality might reflect small sample size.

The germline gives CDR1 MDHEN, CDR2 SYDVKM. The CDR3 extends over 15 amino acids. Between the trimmed V and J ends, which lost 5 bases and 5 bases, there was a span of 16 bases. The source material was CD4+ T cells from blood buffy coats. This clonotype was obtained from a human donor in good health. V usage is TRBV28 and J usage is TRBJ2-1, with D perhaps matching TRBD2 (7 bases). CDR3 amino acids: CASSPPGGANNEQFF. CDR3 in DNA: TGTGCCAGCAGTCCCCCGGGGGGCGCTAACAATGAGCAGTTCTTC.